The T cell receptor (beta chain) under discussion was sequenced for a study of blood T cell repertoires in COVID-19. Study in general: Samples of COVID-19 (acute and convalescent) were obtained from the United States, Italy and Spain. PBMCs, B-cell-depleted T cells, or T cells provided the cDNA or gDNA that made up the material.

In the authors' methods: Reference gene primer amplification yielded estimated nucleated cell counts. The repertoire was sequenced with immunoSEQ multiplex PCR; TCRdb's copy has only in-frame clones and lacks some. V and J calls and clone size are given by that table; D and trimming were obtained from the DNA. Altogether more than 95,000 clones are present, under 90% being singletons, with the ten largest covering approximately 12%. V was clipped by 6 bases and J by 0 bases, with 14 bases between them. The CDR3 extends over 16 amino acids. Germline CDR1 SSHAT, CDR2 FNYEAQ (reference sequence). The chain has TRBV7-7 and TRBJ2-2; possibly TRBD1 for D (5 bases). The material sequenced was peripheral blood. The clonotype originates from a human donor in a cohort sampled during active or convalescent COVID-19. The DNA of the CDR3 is TGTGCCAGCAGGTCAACCCAGGGTGCGAACACCGGGGAGCTGTTTTTT. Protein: CASRSTQGANTGELFF.